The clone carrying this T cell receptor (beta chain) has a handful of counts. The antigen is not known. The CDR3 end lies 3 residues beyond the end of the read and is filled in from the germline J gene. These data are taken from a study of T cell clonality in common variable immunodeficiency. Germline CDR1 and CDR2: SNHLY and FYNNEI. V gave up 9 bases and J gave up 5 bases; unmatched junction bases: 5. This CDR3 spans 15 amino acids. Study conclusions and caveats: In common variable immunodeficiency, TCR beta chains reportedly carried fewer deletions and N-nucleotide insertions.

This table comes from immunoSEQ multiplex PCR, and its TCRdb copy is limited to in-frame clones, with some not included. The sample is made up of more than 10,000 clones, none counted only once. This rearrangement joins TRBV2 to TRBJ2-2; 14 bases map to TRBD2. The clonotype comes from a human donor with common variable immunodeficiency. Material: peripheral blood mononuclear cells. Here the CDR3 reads CASRRTSGGTGELFF. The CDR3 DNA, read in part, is TGTGCCAGTAGACGGACTAGCGGGGGGACCGGGGAG.